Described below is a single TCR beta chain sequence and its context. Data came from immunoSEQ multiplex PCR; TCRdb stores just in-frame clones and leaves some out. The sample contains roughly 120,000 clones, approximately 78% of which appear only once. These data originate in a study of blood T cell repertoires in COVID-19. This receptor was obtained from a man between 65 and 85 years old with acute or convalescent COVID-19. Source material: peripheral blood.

The CDR3 protein is CASARRTGGIQYF. The CDR3 bases are TGTGCCAGCGCCAGACGGACCGGGGGCATTCAGTACTTC. The chain combines TRBV5-6 with TRBJ2-4, with a possible D match to TRBD2 (6 bases). V was pared by 7 bases and J by 9 bases, with 17 bases between. The CDR3 is 13 amino acids. CDR1 SGHDT and CDR2 YYEEEE come from the germline V gene.